The sequence of this T cell receptor beta chain was determined in a study of T cell responses to AZD1222 COVID-19 vaccine (dated by TCRdb to about 2021). At the level of the whole study: AZD1222 recipients whose second dose came at about 4 weeks and those whose second dose came at about 12 weeks were combined into one group, since spike-specific TCR depth and breadth did not differ between the two schedules. Trial participants were enrolled by age into 18-55, 56-69 and 70-plus year subgroups, with approximately 150, 30 and 60 TCR-sequenced participants respectively. A total of just over 230 trial participants underwent TCR sequencing, of whom 200 to 220 had received two doses of AZD1222 and around 25 had received two doses of the MenACWY control vaccine.

Broader findings and caveats from the paper: Only five or six AZD1222 recipients were SARS-CoV-2 seropositive at baseline, limiting conclusions about previously exposed vaccinees. Because no day 14 peak-response samples were available, repertoires were characterized only after the peak T cell response. After two AZD1222 doses, both the breadth and the depth of spike-specific TCRs were significantly higher than at day 0 and than in MenACWY recipients. In the small 56-69-year group, the increase in depth fell short of significance, most likely because of low power. Participants were mostly white British and included more females than males, and it was suggested by the authors that clonal diversity may have been underestimated. Vaccine-associated CD4 TCRs spanned the whole spike protein, with dominant responses in regions 160-218 and 743-854. Reportedly, close to half of the unique spike-specific TCRs recognized epitopes lying outside the regions that are mutated in the B.1.351 and B.1.1.7 variants.

Trimming takes 5 bases from V and 4 bases from J, and the germline ends sit 11 bases apart. From cysteine to phenylalanine, the CDR3 is 13 amino acids long. The CDR3 DNA has 39 bases and is translated from base 1. Sequences MDHEN (CDR1) and SYDVKM (CDR2) are obtained from the germline V gene. As regards this clone: Its antigen is still unknown. Within one base of it there is no much larger clone, and no base qualities were kept.

Read against the paper, the sample's time point label means: baseline before first vaccination. Samples from vaccinated people were obtained from the UK trials COV001 and COV002, which included a single-blind randomized controlled phase 2/3 trial of AZD1222 (ChAdOx1 nCoV-19) in healthy adults. Trial participant PBMC samples were collected at day 0 and day 28 after the second dose for TCRbeta chain sequencing. The CDR3 regions of human TCRbeta chains were subjected to immunosequencing. The published analysis was carried out like this. Repertoire TCRs were matched against a reference library of SARS-CoV-2-specific TCRs generated with the MIRA antigen-specificity platform. Breadth meant the fraction of unique TCRs that were SARS-CoV-2-associated, whereas depth meant the fraction of total T cells that were SARS-CoV-2-associated. Using the MIRA data, each spike-specific TCR was mapped to the spike region that the TCR reacts to and placed in a CD4 or CD8 class. Log10-transformed breadth and depth values were compared by one-way ANOVA with Sidak's multiple comparisons tests. What TCRdb holds here is the immuneACCESS table cut down to in-frame rearrangements. Part of the clones is not present; checked against another copy, under half of the missing clones reflect an unresolved V gene, and the others are unexplained. That table is the source of V, J and clone size, and D and trimming were worked out from the DNA. This sample comprises roughly 100,000 clones, approximately 86% of them detected only once. The top ten clones comprise about 5% of the sample.

The sequence was collected from an adult in good health. The sequence links TRBV28 to TRBJ1-2; possibly the D gene is TRBD1, per 5 matching bases. The specimen comprised peripheral blood, sampled on day 0 of AZD1222 vaccination. The DNA sequence is as follows: TGTGCCAGCAGTCCCGACAGAATCTATGGCTACACCTTC. Its translation is CASSPDRIYGYTF.